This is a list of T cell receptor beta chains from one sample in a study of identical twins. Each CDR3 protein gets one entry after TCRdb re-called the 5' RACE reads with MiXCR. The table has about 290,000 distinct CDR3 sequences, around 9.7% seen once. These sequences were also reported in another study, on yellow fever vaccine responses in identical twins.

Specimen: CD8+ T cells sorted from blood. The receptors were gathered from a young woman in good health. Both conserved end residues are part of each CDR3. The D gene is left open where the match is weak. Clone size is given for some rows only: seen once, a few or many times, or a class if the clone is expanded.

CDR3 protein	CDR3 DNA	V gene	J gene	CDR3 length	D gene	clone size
CAWNPALGQETQYF	TGTGCCTGGAACCCGGCATTGGGCCAAGAGACCCAGTACTTC	TRBV30	TRBJ2-5	14	.	.
CASSQIVGDGYTF	TGTGCCAGCAGCCAAATTGTAGGGGATGGCTACACCTTC	TRBV4-2	TRBJ1-2	13	.	few
CATSEGGRNYGYTF	TGTGCCACCTCTGAGGGCGGGCGAAACTATGGCTACACCTTC	TRBV15	TRBJ1-2	14	.	few
CASSSIQGAQMDSPLHF	TGTGCCAGCAGCTCGATTCAGGGGGCGCAGATGGATTCACCCCTCCACTTT	TRBV11-2	TRBJ1-6	17	TRBD1	few
CASEVGQGANTEAFF	TGTGCGTCCGAGGTGGGACAGGGGGCAAACACTGAAGCTTTCTTT	TRBV7-9	TRBJ1-1	15	TRBD1	many
CSARSASGGRRETQYF	TGCAGTGCTAGATCGGCTAGCGGGGGGAGGAGAGAGACCCAGTACTTC	TRBV20-1	TRBJ2-5	16	TRBD2	few
CASSLEFAGDSNEQFF	TGTGCTAGCAGCTTAGAATTTGCGGGGGACTCGAATGAGCAGTTCTTC	TRBV7-7	TRBJ2-1	16	TRBD2	few
CASSLPGLAPEQYF	TGTGCCAGCAGCTTACCCGGACTAGCTCCGGAGCAGTACTTC	TRBV7-8	TRBJ2-7	14	TRBD2	many
CASSLVAGGSQETQYF	TGTGCCAGCAGCTTAGTCGCGGGGGGAAGCCAAGAGACCCAGTACTTC	TRBV7-6	TRBJ2-5	16	TRBD2	.
CANLGPGQGALGANVLTF	TGTGCCAACCTGGGCCCGGGACAGGGGGCTCTGGGGGCCAACGTCCTGACTTTC	TRBV2	TRBJ2-6	18	TRBD1	few
CSARDSIRTYNEQFF	TGCAGTGCTAGAGATAGTATTCGGACCTACAATGAGCAGTTCTTC	TRBV20-1	TRBJ2-1	15	.	.
CASSYVKGQGGETQYF	TGTGCCAGCAGTTACGTAAAGGGACAGGGGGGAGAGACCCAGTACTTC	TRBV6-5	TRBJ2-5	16	TRBD1	many
CASSLSGDRGQYEQYF	TGTGCCAGCAGCTTATCCGGGGACAGGGGGCAGTACGAGCAGTACTTC	TRBV7-9	TRBJ2-7	16	TRBD1	.
CASSNLDSNEQFF	TGTGCCAGCAGCAACCTGGACAGCAATGAGCAGTTCTTC	TRBV12-3/TRBV12-4	TRBJ2-1	13	.	few
CASSPTPPDTQYF	TGTGCCAGCAGCCCCACCCCACCCGATACGCAGTATTTT	TRBV11-2	TRBJ2-3	13	.	few
CSVESPGTGELFF	TGCAGCGTTGAAAGTCCGGGTACCGGGGAGCTGTTTTTT	TRBV29-1	TRBJ2-2	13	.	.
CASSPVFEVKTYEQYF	TGTGCCAGCAGCCCCGTCTTTGAGGTGAAAACTTACGAGCAGTACTTC	TRBV7-9	TRBJ2-7	16	.	.
CASSQTLAGGYNEQFF	TGCGCCAGCAGCCAAACACTAGCGGGAGGTTATAATGAGCAGTTCTTC	TRBV4-3	TRBJ2-1	16	TRBD2	.
CASLKSYNEQFF	TGTGCTTCCTTGAAGTCCTACAATGAGCAGTTCTTC	TRBV6-2/TRBV6-3	TRBJ2-1	12	.	.
CAISEKDRDKYTQYF	TGTGCCATCAGTGAGAAGGACAGGGATAAATATACGCAGTATTTT	TRBV10-3	TRBJ2-3	15	TRBD1	.
CASSVDQLGRGGDTQYF	TGTGCCAGCAGCGTAGATCAACTAGGACGGGGTGGAGATACGCAGTATTTT	TRBV9	TRBJ2-3	17	.	many
CATSDNWGLGEQYF	TGTGCCACCAGTGATAACTGGGGGCTTGGGGAGCAGTACTTC	TRBV24-1	TRBJ2-7	14	.	.
CASTRRLAGEYAYEQYF	TGTGCCAGCACTAGAAGGCTAGCGGGAGAATACGCCTACGAGCAGTACTTC	TRBV6-1	TRBJ2-7	17	TRBD2	few
CASSLEPGPSVYEQYF	TGCGCCAGCAGCTTGGAGCCGGGCCCCTCGGTTTACGAGCAGTACTTC	TRBV5-1	TRBJ2-7	16	.	many
CASSPNTGLAGYSEQFF	TGCGCCAGCAGCCCAAACACCGGACTAGCGGGGTACAGTGAGCAGTTCTTC	TRBV5-1	TRBJ2-1	17	TRBD2	many
CASSLTSLLAGSNEQFF	TGTGCCAGCAGTTTAACTTCCCTACTAGCGGGCAGCAATGAGCAGTTCTTC	TRBV27	TRBJ2-1	17	TRBD2	many
CSVEPVSSYNEQFF	TGCAGCGTTGAACCAGTAAGCTCCTACAATGAGCAGTTCTTC	TRBV29-1	TRBJ2-1	14	.	.
CASSEHPRGSTDTQYF	TGCGCCAGCAGTGAGCATCCCCGGGGAAGCACAGATACGCAGTATTTT	TRBV10-1	TRBJ2-3	16	.	.
CATSRPATGETSTDTQYF	TGTGCCACCAGCAGACCCGCTACAGGGGAAACTAGCACAGATACGCAGTATTTT	TRBV15	TRBJ2-3	18	TRBD1	many
CASRGTGGTEAFF	TGTGCCAGCAGGGGGACAGGGGGCACTGAAGCTTTCTTT	TRBV12-3/TRBV12-4	TRBJ1-1	13	TRBD1	.
CASSQDPREETQYF	TGTGCCAGCAGCCAAGATCCTCGGGAAGAGACCCAGTACTTC	TRBV3-1	TRBJ2-5	14	.	few